This T cell receptor beta chain was found in a study of T-cell reconstitution after alpha-beta-depleted transplantation in children. Findings and caveats of the study: Reported findings indicate that, about two months after transplant, alpha-beta T cells came from several hundred expanded clones, which were derived from non-depleted graft cells. A year had passed since transplant, and T-cell counts and diversity by then came mostly from newly produced T cells.

V was clipped by 6 bases and J by 5 bases; unmatched bases: 6. Germline lookup yields CDR1 ENHRY and CDR2 SYGVKD. The CDR3 has 14 amino acids. During its preparation, the TCRbeta library received unique molecular identifiers. From the PCR reads, TCRdb called clonotypes with MiXCR, one entry per CDR3 protein. The sample consists of fewer than 550,000 distinct CDR3 sequences, 15% to 20% of them appearing once. With respect to this clonotype: Its antigen remains unidentified.

The TCR was taken from a boy in the first two years of life who had a stem cell transplant for Wiskott-Aldrich syndrome, so the T cells may come from the graft donor. The sample was PBMCs, mostly from graft donor cells, taken 360 days after TCRalphabeta/CD19-depleted stem cell transplant. The V call is TRBV10-3, the J call TRBJ2-1; 8 nucleotides agree with TRBD2. The CDR3 sequence is CAISLGLANNEQFF. Written as DNA, the CDR3 is TGTGCCATCAGCTTAGGACTAGCCAACAATGAGCAGTTCTTC.